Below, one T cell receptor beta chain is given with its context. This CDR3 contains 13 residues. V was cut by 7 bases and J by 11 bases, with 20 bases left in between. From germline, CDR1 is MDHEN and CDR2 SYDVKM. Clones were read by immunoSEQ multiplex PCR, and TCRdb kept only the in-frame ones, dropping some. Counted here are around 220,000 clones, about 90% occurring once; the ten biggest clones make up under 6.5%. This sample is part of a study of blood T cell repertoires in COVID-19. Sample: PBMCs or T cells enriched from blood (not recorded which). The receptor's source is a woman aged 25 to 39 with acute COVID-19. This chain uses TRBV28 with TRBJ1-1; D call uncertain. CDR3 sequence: CASTLDDSRDAFF. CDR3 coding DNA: TGTGCCAGCACCCTTGATGACTCCCGAGATGCTTTCTTT.